The rows below give T cell receptor beta chains drawn from one sample of a study of shared clonotypes between healthy human individuals. Assay: immunoSEQ multiplex PCR; the TCRdb copy retains only in-frame clones and omits some. The sample has approximately 980,000 clones; around three quarters are singletons. What was sequenced was memory CD4+ T cells sorted from blood. The receptors here all came from a man aged 18 to 29 in good health. Both conserved end residues are part of each CDR3. The D gene is left open where the match is weak. The size of a clone is reported for some rows only, either as once, few or many, or as a class for expanded clones.

NA TRBJ2-7 TRBV5-1 NA CASSLMPGEGFEQYF TGCGCCAGCAGCTTGATGCCAGGGGAAGGGTTCGAGCAGTACTTC
NA TRBJ2-5 TRBV5-4 NA CADSEASETQYF TGTGCTGATAGTGAGGCGTCGGAGACCCAGTACTTC
few TRBJ2-7 TRBV2 NA CALRGGMVYEQYF TGTGCCCTCAGGGGAGGGATGGTCTACGAGCAGTACTTC
NA TRBJ2-1 TRBV5-1 TRBD2 CASSLTSGSPSPFF TGCGCCAGCAGCTTAACTAGCGGGAGCCCCTCCCCGTTCTTC
many TRBJ2-2 TRBV14 TRBD1 CASSYLRDRGSGELFF TGTGCCAGCAGCTACCTCCGGGACAGGGGTTCCGGGGAGCTGTTTTTT
NA TRBJ2-7 TRBV6-6 NA CASSPPGFGGYEQYF TGTGCCAGCTCGCCCCCGGGATTCGGGGGCTACGAGCAGTACTTC
NA TRBJ2-7 TRBV7-2 NA CASSLGMGLNSYEQYF TGTGCCAGCAGCTTAGGGATGGGGCTGAACTCCTACGAGCAGTACTTC
NA TRBJ1-5 TRBV5-5 NA CASSLEGGKPQHF TGTGCCAGCAGCTTGGAAGGGGGTAAGCCCCAGCATTTT
NA TRBJ2-7 TRBV5-1 NA CASSPRRESYEQYF TGCGCCAGCAGCCCTCGGAGGGAGAGTTACGAGCAGTACTTC
NA TRBJ2-1 TRBV13 TRBD2 CASSLWTSGYNEQFF TGTGCCAGCAGCTTATGGACTAGCGGTTACAATGAGCAGTTCTTC
NA TRBJ1-4 TRBV7-9 NA CASSLGHQGEKLFF TGTGCCAGCAGCTTAGGACACCAGGGAGAAAAACTGTTTTTT
NA TRBJ2-2 TRBV19 TRBD1 CASRPDRVIGTGELFF TGTGCCAGTAGACCCGACAGGGTCATCGGGACCGGGGAGCTGTTTTTT
NA TRBJ1-2 TRBV29-1 NA CSAEPWEGWPSNYGYTF TGCAGCGCCGAACCTTGGGAGGGCTGGCCCTCTAACTATGGCTACACCTTC
NA TRBJ2-6 TRBV6-1 TRBD2 CASSDGASGGAAGANVLTF TGTGCCAGCAGTGATGGCGCTAGCGGGGGGGCAGCTGGGGCCAACGTCCTGACTTTC
NA TRBJ2-1 TRBV27 NA CASSLGDSSYNEQFF TGTGCCAGCAGTTTAGGTGACAGCTCCTACAATGAGCAGTTCTTC
NA TRBJ1-5 TRBV19 NA CASTTYQGGAGQPQHF TGTGCCAGTACCACCTATCAAGGGGGGGCGGGTCAGCCCCAGCATTTT
NA TRBJ2-7 TRBV6-4 NA CASSDSRGRDEQYF TGTGCCAGCAGTGACTCGCGGGGAAGGGACGAGCAGTACTTC
NA TRBJ2-7 TRBV5-1 NA CASSFGPGDYEQYF TGCGCCAGCAGCTTTGGACCCGGCGACTACGAGCAGTACTTC
NA TRBJ2-1 TRBV28 TRBD2 CASSWTSGRSNEQFF TGTGCCAGCAGTTGGACTAGCGGGAGATCCAATGAGCAGTTCTTC
few TRBJ2-2 TRBV27 TRBD2 CASREAGGITGELFF TGTGCCAGCAGGGAAGCGGGGGGAATCACCGGGGAGCTGTTTTTT
NA TRBJ2-7 TRBV2 TRBD1 CASSLGQVEYEQYF TGTGCCAGCAGTCTAGGACAGGTTGAGTACGAGCAGTACTTC
NA TRBJ2-3 TRBV5-1 TRBD2 CASSLGSPSGRTDTQYF TGCGCCAGCAGCTTGGGAAGTCCTAGCGGGAGAACAGATACGCAGTATTTT
NA TRBJ1-5 TRBV6-1 NA CASSEGRNSNQPQHF TGTGCCAGCAGTGAAGGCCGGAATAGCAATCAGCCCCAGCATTTT
NA TRBJ2-1 TRBV4-3 TRBD2 CASSQGLAGGEQFF TGCGCCAGCAGCCAAGGCCTAGCGGGAGGTGAGCAGTTCTTC
NA TRBJ2-1 TRBV10-3 NA CAISESLGSGNEQFF TGTGCCATCAGTGAGTCGTTGGGATCGGGCAATGAGCAGTTCTTC
NA TRBJ2-7 TRBV11-2 NA CASSSPQFYEQYF TGTGCCAGCAGCAGCCCCCAATTCTACGAGCAGTACTTC
NA TRBJ2-1 TRBV7-2 TRBD2 CASSLAGGTSDPYNEQFF TGTGCCAGCAGCTTAGCAGGGGGGACTAGCGATCCCTACAATGAGCAGTTCTTC
NA TRBJ2-7 TRBV15 NA CATSRGGSSYEQYF TGTGCCACCAGCAGAGGTGGAAGCTCCTACGAGCAGTACTTC
NA TRBJ1-3 TRBV10-3 NA CAISLSRAQGSGNTIYF TGTGCCATCAGTCTCTCTAGGGCTCAAGGATCTGGAAACACCATATATTTT
NA TRBJ2-1 TRBV18 NA CASSPVKGTYNEQFF TGTGCCAGCTCACCAGTGAAAGGGACCTACAATGAGCAGTTCTTC
NA TRBJ2-7 TRBV5-1 NA CASSLGGTGVTYEQYF TGCGCCAGCAGCTTGGGAGGAACAGGAGTAACCTACGAGCAGTACTTC